This T cell receptor beta chain was sequenced during a study of Ad26.COV2.S vaccination and SARS-CoV-2 variants. Study details: Sample donor was a member of the COV1001 Ad26.COV2.S trial arm.

This table comes from immunoSEQ multiplex PCR, and its TCRdb copy is limited to in-frame clones, with some not included. The table has over 400,000 clones, about 92% seen once. With 4 bases clipped from V and 4 bases from J, the junction kept 7 bases outside the gene matches. CDR3 length equals 15 residues. In germline, CDR1 is MDHEN, CDR2 SYDVKM. Regarding this clone: Its antigen is as yet unknown.

Treatment specified: around 19 received Ad26.COV2.S at low or high dose, single or two shots; about 5 received placebo; per-sample allocation not given. Sampling was done on day 63 after the first vaccine or placebo injection. Cohort 1b enrolled adults aged 18-55 years in Boston. General study results and limits: Non-spike TCR breadth did not differ much between vaccine and placebo recipients. Greater spike-specific TCR breadth was seen in vaccine recipients than in placebo recipients.

The rearrangement joins TRBV28 to TRBJ2-7; 10 nucleotides match TRBD2. The receptor was isolated from a person aged 18-65 years who received the Ad26.COV2.S COVID-19 vaccine or a placebo. Sequenced material: peripheral blood, taken in a trial of Ad26.COV2.S vaccine versus placebo. The CDR3, as DNA: TGTGCCAGCAGTTCTATGACTAGCGGGTTTTACGAGCAGTACTTC. Its protein is CASSSMTSGFYEQYF.